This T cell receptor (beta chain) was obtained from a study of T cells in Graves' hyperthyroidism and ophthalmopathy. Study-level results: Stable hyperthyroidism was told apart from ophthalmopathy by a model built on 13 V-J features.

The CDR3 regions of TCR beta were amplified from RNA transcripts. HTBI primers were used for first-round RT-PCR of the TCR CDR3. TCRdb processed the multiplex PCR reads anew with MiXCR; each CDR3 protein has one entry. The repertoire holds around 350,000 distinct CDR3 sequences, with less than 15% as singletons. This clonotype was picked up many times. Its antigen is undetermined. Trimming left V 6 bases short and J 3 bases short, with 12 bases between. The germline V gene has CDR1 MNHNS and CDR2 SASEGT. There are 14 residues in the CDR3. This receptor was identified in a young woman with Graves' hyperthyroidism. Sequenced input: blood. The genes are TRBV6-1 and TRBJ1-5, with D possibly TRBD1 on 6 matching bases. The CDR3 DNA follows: TGTGCCAGCAGAAGAAGGACAGACAATCAGCCCCAGCATTTT. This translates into CASRRRTDNQPQHF.